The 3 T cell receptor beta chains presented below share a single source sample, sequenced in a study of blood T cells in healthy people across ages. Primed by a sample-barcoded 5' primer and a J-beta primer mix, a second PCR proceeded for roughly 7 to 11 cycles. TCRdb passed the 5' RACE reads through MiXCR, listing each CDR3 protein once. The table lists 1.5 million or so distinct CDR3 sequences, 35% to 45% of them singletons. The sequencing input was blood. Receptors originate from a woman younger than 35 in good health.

In DNA, the CDR3 is TGTGCCAGCAGCTCGAGGGACAGAAAATTTAACTATGGCTACACCTTC. It translates to CASSSRDRKFNYGYTF. J is TRBJ1-2 and V is TRBV21-1; TRBD1 is the table's D call, not checked against the DNA. TRBV21-1 is shown as a pseudogene. There are 16 residues in the CDR3.

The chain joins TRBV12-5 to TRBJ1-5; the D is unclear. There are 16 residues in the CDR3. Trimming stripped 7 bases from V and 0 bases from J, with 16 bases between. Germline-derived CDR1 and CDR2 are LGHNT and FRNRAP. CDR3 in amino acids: CASVESGSYSNQPQHF. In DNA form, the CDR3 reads TGTGCTAGTGTAGAGAGCGGATCGTATAGCAATCAGCCCCAGCATTTT. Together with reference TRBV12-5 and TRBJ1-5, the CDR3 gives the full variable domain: DARVTQTPRHKVTEMGQEVTMRCQPILGHNTVFWYRQTMMQGLELLAYFRNRAPLDDSGMPKDRFSAEMPDATLATLKIQPSEPRDSAVYFCASVESGSYSNQPQHFGDGTRLSIL.

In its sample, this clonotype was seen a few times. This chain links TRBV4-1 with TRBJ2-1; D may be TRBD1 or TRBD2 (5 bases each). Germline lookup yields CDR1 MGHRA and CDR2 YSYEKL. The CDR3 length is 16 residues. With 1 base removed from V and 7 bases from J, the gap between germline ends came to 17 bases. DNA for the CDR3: TGCGCCAGCAGCCAAGCGGGTGGGGGAACAATGAATGAGCAGTTCTTC. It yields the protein CASSQAGGGTMNEQFF.